A selection of T cell receptor beta chains follows, all from one sample in a study of CD8 T cells in Susac syndrome. MiXCR, run by TCRdb on the immunoSEQ multiplex PCR reads, gives a single entry per CDR3 protein. The sample has 100,000 to 150,000 distinct CDR3 sequences, approximately 95% seen once. Sequences were obtained from CD8+ T cells from PBMCs. The receptors derive from a human donor with multiple sclerosis. Both conserved end residues are trimmed from each CDR3.

>TRBV9|TRBJ2-5
ASSVGTSGGPRGETQY
>TRBV12-3/TRBV12-4|TRBJ1-2
ASSLSQGGPYGYT
>TRBV13|TRBJ2-4
ASSPGQGLAKNIQY
>TRBV27|TRBJ1-6
ASTPGGKGGSPLH
>TRBV15|TRBJ1-2
ATSRDGQGFYGYT
>TRBV9|TRBJ1-1
ASSSWTGEAF
>TRBV28|TRBJ2-7
ASSSGPEQSYEQY
>TRBV4-1|TRBJ1-1
ASSPSHPGATEAF
>TRBV11-3|TRBJ1-1
ASSSTTGRNTEAF
>TRBV25-1|TRBJ1-1
ASSQPGRGTEAF
>TRBV14|TRBJ2-1
ASSQEHWGSSYNEQF
>TRBV9|TRBJ2-6
ASSASRQGHPGANVLT
>TRBV3-1|TRBJ2-3
ASSQGTLSTDTQY
>TRBV7-9|TRBJ2-1
ASSLYKGPGAGNEQF
>TRBV4-1|TRBJ2-5
ASSPRATDQETQY
>TRBV7-3|TRBJ2-3
ASSKGGLADADTQY
>TRBV18|TRBJ2-5
ASSPSGPAKETQY
>TRBV20-1|TRBJ1-1
SARGYLNTEAF
>TRBV24-1|TRBJ2-2
ATSDFKGSTGELF
>TRBV7-9|TRBJ2-3
ASSPRPGGLDTDTQY
>TRBV7-9|TRBJ1-1
ASSSGRRTEAF
>TRBV20-1|TRBJ2-3
SATLTDRDPFTDTQY
>TRBV6-1|TRBJ2-1
ASSEPTSGREQF
>TRBV27|TRBJ1-2
ASSPGHYGYT
>TRBV27|TRBJ1-1
ASRTGGTEAF
>TRBV29-1|TRBJ1-2
SIPRAGGPGYT
>TRBV4-1|TRBJ1-2
ASSQQPGQVDGYT
>TRBV9|TRBJ2-1
ASSASDKPNEQF
>TRBV20-1|TRBJ1-2
SARSGQELPGYT
>TRBV12-3/TRBV12-4|TRBJ2-7
ASSPDGTSSYEQY
>TRBV24-1|TRBJ2-2
ATSEAGVTGELF
>TRBV5-4|TRBJ2-2
ASSSPVTGELF
>TRBV6-5|TRBJ1-1
ASSREGHTEAF
>TRBV27|TRBJ2-5
ASSLSLAEETQY